This TCR beta chain was sequenced for a study of cytomegalovirus exposure and HLA in healthy donors (dated by TCRdb to 2017 to 2019). With regard to the full study: An earlier analysis of 587 of the donors reported around 280 Gb of sequence data and roughly 120 million unique TCR beta sequences obtained from roughly 170 million T cells. Roughly 300 gigabases of sequencing data and around 87 million unique TCR sequences were included in an early release covering roughly 700 HLA-typed donors. The genetic ancestry cluster associated with self-reported Caucasian donors included 81% of the approximately 400 genotyped donors. The study aimed to test whether cataloging public T cell receptors could reveal signatures of past pathogen exposure. The T cell repertoires of several hundred subjects were profiled by immunosequencing and related to cytomegalovirus serostatus. Along with the approximately 700-subject first cohort, a separate validation cohort of more than 90 different subjects was used. High-throughput TCR immunosequencing, statistical association of individual TCRs with disease status, and machine learning were combined to predict cytomegalovirus infection status. To study patterns of TCR occurrence, a later analysis re-analyzed previously published TCR beta repertoires from under 750 donors and added high-resolution HLA genotyping. In the later analysis, no new phenotypic data were used to find candidate immune exposures; instead, reliance was placed on TCR beta sequences and their occurrence across donors. In an earlier analysis of roughly 540 of the donors, high-throughput TCR beta sequencing was used to judge whether each TCR beta V gene segment behaved as functional or pseudogenic. Donor age, sex, ethnicity and CMV serostatus were compiled alongside the repertoire data. Genome-wide SNP genotypes for about 65% of the roughly 700 donors were used in a later genetic analysis, which treated that subset as a discovery cohort. All discovery cohort repertoires had been generated using a single sequencing platform. HLA typing included class I and class II loci at four-digit resolution. The number of typed donors differed by locus: about 620-640 for A, B, C, DRB1 and DQB1; 522 for DQA1; fewer than 610 for DPA1; and about 450 for DPB1. Four or five DR-DQ haplotypes were treated as single units for association and clustering because of strong linkage in the cohort. On average, 235,054 unique TCR beta nucleotide sequences were sequenced per donor among fewer than 500 genotyped donors of the cohort, with 15% to 20% of those sequences being non-productive.

The library was prepared using the immunoSEQ multiplex PCR assay. The multiplex PCR relied on a mix of 60 forward primers for TCR Vbeta segments and 13 reverse primers for TCR Jbeta segments. A multiplex PCR assay on genomic DNA amplified the CDR3 region of rearranged TCR beta genes. The Illumina HiSeq System was used to sequence the amplified TCR beta libraries as 87-base-pair reads. Turning to the authors' computational methods: Across the roughly 700 repertoires, a later analysis counted 78 million or so unique TCR beta chains, around 10 million of which were shared by at least two donors. Raw reads were error-corrected and collapsed into unique sequences by a nearest-neighbor algorithm in which closely related sequences were merged to remove PCR and sequencing errors. Alignment of CDR3 sequences to IMGT reference sequences was used to assign V, D and J gene segments. For a sequence to be retained, at least a six-nucleotide match to both a V gene segment and a J gene segment was required. Rearrangements were classified as productive when the CDR3 lacked stop codons and remained in frame with V and J, and all other rearrangements were classified as non-productive. CDR3 was defined by IMGT convention, running from the second conserved V-encoded cysteine to the conserved J-encoded phenylalanine. Sequences without an unambiguous match to a single V gene segment were excluded from the earlier analysis of 587 of the donors. In an earlier analysis of almost 600 of the donors, a V segment was called functional when productive rearrangements were above 56.7%, and segregating when the standard deviation between donors exceeded 5%. A statistical classification framework was built for diagnosing cytomegalovirus status from the catalog of TCR beta chain sequences. V and J gene assignment, in a later analysis, came from comparing TCR nucleotide sequences with IMGT/GENE-DB human TR gene sequences. In a later analysis, CDR3 sequences and most-parsimonious VDJ recombination scenarios were assigned using the TCRdist pipeline. In a later analysis, every TCR beta chain was defined by the combination of its CDR3 amino acid sequence and its V-gene family, and reads without a unique V-gene family were dropped. To address suspected cross-contamination and a sequencing artifact, a later analysis removed a few hundred highly shared, low-generation-probability nucleotide sequences. For each public chain, a later analysis derived a clonal expansion index from normalized ranks of inferred template counts within each repertoire. In a later analysis, generation probabilities were computed with a VDJ recombination model fitted to out-of-frame rearrangements, and the resulting probabilities were checked against IGoR. In a later analysis, hypergeometric tests were used to score TCR-TCR, TCR-HLA and TCR-CMV co-occurrence, with a repertoire-size bias correction applied to TCR pairs. False discovery rates were estimated in a later analysis by permuting HLA or CMV assignments 20 times. In a later analysis, co-occurring TCRs were grouped using DBSCAN, and TCRdist sequence similarity was added for clustering within HLA-allele-positive subsets. For co-occurrence clustering, repertoires with fewer than 30,000 or more than 120,000 public chains were excluded, along with a handful of repertoires with anomalous nucleotide sharing. Imported from immuneACCESS, the table was reduced by TCRdb to in-frame sequences with V and J called. These copies leave out some clones; in studies compared against another copy, an unresolved V gene accounts for under half, and the cause of the remainder is not known. V, J and clone size are those of that table, while D and trimming were read from the DNA. This sample comprises roughly 110,000 clones, about 78% of them detected only once. In total, the top ten clones hold 10% to 15% of the sample.

V is trimmed back by 3 bases and J by 2 bases, and the junction contains 4 bases that no gene match accounts for. The CDR3, from cysteine to phenylalanine, totals 14 residues. Only CDR3 DNA remains: 42 bases, in frame from the first base. CDR1 is given as ENHRY and CDR2 as SYGVKD, both from the germline V gene. Worth noting for this clone: What antigen it recognizes has not been identified. The sample holds no much larger clone one base away, and base qualities are not on file.

The cohort consisted of 600 to 700 healthy bone marrow donors. Cohort members were all nominally healthy when sampled, although unrecorded immune exposures were likely present. The donor was CMV seropositive and was included in the group of 290 or so seropositive cohort members. A peripheral blood sample was collected from each donor, and TCR beta sequencing was performed on peripheral blood mononuclear cells. Genomic DNA extraction from the blood cell samples was performed with the Qiagen DNeasy Blood Extraction Kit. The research as a whole found: The cohort was sequenced for TCR beta chains only, and without alpha or paired-chain data the features that could be detected were limited. The earlier analysis of a few hundred of the donors excluded 15 to 20 rarely observed V segments, including chromosome 9 orphons, because counts were too low. In the study, around 160 TCR beta chains were listed as associated with cytomegalovirus. Assigning TCR associations to individual alleles was difficult when HLA alleles, especially DR and DQ, strongly co-occurred. It was suggested by the authors that the approach could potentially be generalized to other disease states and immunological phenotypes. A few of the identified cytomegalovirus-associated TCR beta chains were confirmed in vitro to be specific for cytomegalovirus antigens. In a later analysis, several top co-occurrence clusters were reported to appear linked to parvovirus B19, influenza, CMV and Epstein-Barr virus. While some public TCRs were present in many individuals, most TCR sequences turned up only very rarely across donors. In a later analysis, around 17,000 TCR beta sequences were associated with specific HLA alleles at a false discovery rate of 0.05. According to a later analysis, TCR association rates differed among HLA loci, with DRB1 alleles showing the most associated TCRs and HLA-C alleles showing the fewest. A later analysis found that HLA-associated TCR beta chains were more clonally expanded and had lower generation probabilities than equally common non-associated chains. The presence/absence analyses assumed that sequencing depth was roughly uniform across donors, and that assumption may not be true. In an earlier analysis of fewer than 700 of the donors, most TCR beta V segments appeared in productive rearrangements about 87% or about 30% of the time, broadly matching IMGT annotations. Some IMGT-functional V segments, including TRBV6-2 and TRBV6-3, could not be told apart with the 87-base-pair reads, so those segments were excluded. A cluster of highly shared sequence variants was judged likely to represent a technical artifact of the sequencing pipeline. Compared with the approximately 670-donor mean, donors in an Asian-associated ancestry cluster had fewer N-insertions in productive TCRs, according to a later genetic analysis. The only immune exposure information available for the cohort was CMV serostatus. A later analysis found that most CMV-associated TCR beta chains appeared HLA-restricted, with HLA associations seemingly driven largely by CMV exposure. Correlated functional status among segregating V segments might be attributable to linkage disequilibrium, but an unknown experimental factor could not be ruled out. Cytomegalovirus status was reported to be diagnosed by the classifier with high specificity and sensitivity in both the original and validation cohorts. A further reported finding was that TCR beta sequences accurately predicted the HLA-A and HLA-B alleles for most subjects in the first cohort. Because HLA typing was unavailable for some donors at each locus, only the typed subset was used in association tests. V-gene and J-gene trimming of TCR beta chains was associated with a missense DCLRE1C variant in a later genetic analysis, and the association was replicated in an independent cohort.

This clonotype was sampled from a woman aged 40 to 50 in good health and CMV-seropositive. The chain is encoded by TRBV10-3 joined to TRBJ2-7, with 7 junctional bases fitting TRBD1. The sample was PBMCs. CDR3 reads: CAISEGTATYEQYF. The bases read TGTGCCATCAGTGAAGGGACAGCTACCTACGAGCAGTACTTC.